This T cell receptor (beta chain) was captured by sequencing in a study of control samples from healthy donors and cancer patients. Using immunoSEQ multiplex PCR, the repertoire was profiled, and TCRdb retains in-frame clones only, with some absent. Of roughly 120,000 clones in the sample, roughly nine tenths were seen once. V lost 4 bases and J lost 0; bases outside the gene matches: 15. The CDR3 spans 19 residues. Germline lookup yields CDR1 MNHEY and CDR2 SMNVEV (reference sequence). This chain joins TRBV27 and TRBJ1-5; 7 bases map to TRBD1. The sequence came from a middle-aged man in good health. The sequencing input was blood. CDR3 nucleotide sequence: TGTGCCAGCAGTTCTCTAGGGACAGCGATAAAGTATAGCAATCAGCCCCAGCATTTT. Its protein is CASSSLGTAIKYSNQPQHF.